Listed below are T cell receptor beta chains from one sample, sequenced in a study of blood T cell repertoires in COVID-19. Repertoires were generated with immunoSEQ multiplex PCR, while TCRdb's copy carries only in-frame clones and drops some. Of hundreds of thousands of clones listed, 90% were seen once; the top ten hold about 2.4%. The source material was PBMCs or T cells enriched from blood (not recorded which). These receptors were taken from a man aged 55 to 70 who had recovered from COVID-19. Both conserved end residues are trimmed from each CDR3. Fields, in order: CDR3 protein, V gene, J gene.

ASSTRRTSYSNQPQH	TRBV19	TRBJ1-5
ASGAGAGGTQY	TRBV6-5	TRBJ2-3
ASSLVYVFGEQF	TRBV5-1	TRBJ2-1
ASSPRGGYGYT	TRBV13	TRBJ1-2
ASSSRGATTYEQY	TRBV7-2	TRBJ2-7
ASSLSGGINSPLH	TRBV6-5	TRBJ1-6
ASLEGGFLSISSSTDTQY	TRBV28	TRBJ2-3
ATVDPGVSPLH	TRBV10-3	TRBJ1-6
ASSTYSYEQY	TRBV18	TRBJ2-7
ASSRGTGTNYGYT	TRBV11-1	TRBJ1-2
ASRGGPRSSYNSPLH	TRBV19	TRBJ1-6
ASSSGQGFGEQF	TRBV4-2	TRBJ2-1
ASSKVGQRTVYEQY	TRBV21-1	TRBJ2-7
ASSAWANPNEQF	TRBV10-1	TRBJ2-1
ASSLVIAEAF	TRBV11-2	TRBJ1-1
ASSLRGANEKLF	TRBV14	TRBJ1-4
ASSFRGHYEQY	TRBV5-4	TRBJ2-7
ASRRTGPLNEKLF	TRBV19	TRBJ1-4
ASAGPRQGKKLF	TRBV2	TRBJ1-4
ASTWQVLAGGTGELF	TRBV2	TRBJ2-2
ASSTGGTGELF	TRBV9	TRBJ2-2
ATSRDRAGANVLT	TRBV15	TRBJ2-6
ASRTGSRETQY	TRBV12-3/TRBV12-4	TRBJ2-5
ASSPPGLAGKETQY	TRBV7-6	TRBJ2-5
ASSRTSGGLPLFDEQF	TRBV4-1	TRBJ2-1
ASSVSPTRAGGTGELF	TRBV9	TRBJ2-2
ASQGARAETQY	TRBV11-3	TRBJ2-5
ASSVAGISNYGYT	TRBV9	TRBJ1-2
ASSPLYGPGQGNLGYGYT	TRBV10-2	TRBJ1-2
ASRPVTGTEAF	TRBV12-3/TRBV12-4	TRBJ1-1
ASSPRVGLAGRETQY	TRBV7-9	TRBJ2-3
ASSVQDGSIYGYT	TRBV5-1	TRBJ1-2
ASRSGTGETQY	TRBV12-3/TRBV12-4	TRBJ2-5
ASRETGNYGYT	TRBV12-3/TRBV12-4	TRBJ1-2
ASSPGVVLAGELF	TRBV7-7	TRBJ2-2
ASSGLAGGAEQY	TRBV19	TRBJ2-7